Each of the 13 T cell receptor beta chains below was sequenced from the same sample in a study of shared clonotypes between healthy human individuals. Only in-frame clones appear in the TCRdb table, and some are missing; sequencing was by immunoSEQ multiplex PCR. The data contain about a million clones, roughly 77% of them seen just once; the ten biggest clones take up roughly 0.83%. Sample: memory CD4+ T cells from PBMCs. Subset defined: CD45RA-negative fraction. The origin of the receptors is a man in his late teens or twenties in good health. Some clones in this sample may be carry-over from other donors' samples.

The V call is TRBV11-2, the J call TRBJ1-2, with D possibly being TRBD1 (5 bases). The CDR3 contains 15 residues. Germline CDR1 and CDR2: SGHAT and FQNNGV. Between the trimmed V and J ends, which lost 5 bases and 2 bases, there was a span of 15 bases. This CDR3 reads CASSQGTVINYGYTF. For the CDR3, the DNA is TGTGCCAGCAGCCAAGGGACGGTCATAAACTATGGCTACACCTTC.

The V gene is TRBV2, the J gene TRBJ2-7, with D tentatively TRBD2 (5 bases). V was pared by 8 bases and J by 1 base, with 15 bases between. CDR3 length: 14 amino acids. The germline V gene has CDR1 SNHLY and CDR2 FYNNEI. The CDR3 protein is CASLPTGGSYEQYF. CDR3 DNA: TGTGCCAGCCTACCAACTGGCGGGTCCTACGAGCAGTACTTC.

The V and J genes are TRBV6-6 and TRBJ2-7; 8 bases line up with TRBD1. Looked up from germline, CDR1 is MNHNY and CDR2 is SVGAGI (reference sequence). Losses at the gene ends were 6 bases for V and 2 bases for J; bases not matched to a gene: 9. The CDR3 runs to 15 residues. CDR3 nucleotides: TGTGCCAGCAGAAGGCCCCGGGGACAGGCCTACGAGCAGTACTTC. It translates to CASRRPRGQAYEQYF.

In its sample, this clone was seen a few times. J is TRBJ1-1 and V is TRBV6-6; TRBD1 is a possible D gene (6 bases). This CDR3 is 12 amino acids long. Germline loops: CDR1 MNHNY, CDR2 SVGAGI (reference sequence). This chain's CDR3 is CWSRGSPTEAFF. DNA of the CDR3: TGTTGGAGCAGGGGATCCCCCACTGAAGCTTTCTTT.

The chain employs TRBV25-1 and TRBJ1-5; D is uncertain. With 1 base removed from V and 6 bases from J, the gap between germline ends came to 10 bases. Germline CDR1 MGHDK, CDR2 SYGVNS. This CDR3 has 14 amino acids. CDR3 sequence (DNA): TGTGCCAGCAGTGAATCATCTTACAGTCAGCCCCAGCATTTT. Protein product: CASSESSYSQPQHF.

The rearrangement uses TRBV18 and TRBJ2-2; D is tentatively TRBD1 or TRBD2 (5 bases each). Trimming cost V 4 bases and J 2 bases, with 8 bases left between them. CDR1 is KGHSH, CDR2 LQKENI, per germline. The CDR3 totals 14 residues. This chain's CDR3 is CASSRDVNTGELFF. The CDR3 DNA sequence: TGTGCCAGCTCACGGGACGTAAACACCGGGGAGCTGTTTTTT.

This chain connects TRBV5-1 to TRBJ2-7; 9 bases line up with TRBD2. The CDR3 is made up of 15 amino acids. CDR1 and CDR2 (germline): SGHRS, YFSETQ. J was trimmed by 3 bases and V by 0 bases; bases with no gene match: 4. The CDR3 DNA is TGCGCCAGCAGCTTGGAAGCTAGCGGGATCTACGAGCAGTACTTC. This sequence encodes CASSLEASGIYEQYF.

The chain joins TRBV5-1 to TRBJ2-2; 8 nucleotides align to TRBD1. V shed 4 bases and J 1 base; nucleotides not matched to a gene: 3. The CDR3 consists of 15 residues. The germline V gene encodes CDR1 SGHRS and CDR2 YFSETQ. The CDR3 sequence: CASSIGQGNTGELFF. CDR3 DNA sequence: TGCGCCAGCAGCATAGGACAGGGGAACACCGGGGAGCTGTTTTTT. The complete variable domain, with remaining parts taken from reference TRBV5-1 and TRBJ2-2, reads KAGVTQTPRYLIKTRGQQVTLSCSPISGHRSVSWYQQTPGQGLQFLFEYFSETQRNKGNFPGRFSGRQFSNSRSEMNVSTLELGDSALYLCASSIGQGNTGELFFGEGSRLTVL.

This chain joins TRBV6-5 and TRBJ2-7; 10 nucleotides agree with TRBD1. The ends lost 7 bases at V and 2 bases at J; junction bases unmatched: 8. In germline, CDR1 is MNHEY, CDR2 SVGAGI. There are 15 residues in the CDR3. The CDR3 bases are TGTGCCAGCAATCCCCGACAGGGGGCCGCCTACGAGCAGTACTTC. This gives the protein CASNPRQGAAYEQYF.

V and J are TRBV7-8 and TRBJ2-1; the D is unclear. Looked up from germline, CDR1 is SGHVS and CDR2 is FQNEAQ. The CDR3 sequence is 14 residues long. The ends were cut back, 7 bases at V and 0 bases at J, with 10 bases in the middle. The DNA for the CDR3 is TGTGCCAGCACGGCGGTAAGCTCCTACAATGAGCAGTTCTTC. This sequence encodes CASTAVSSYNEQFF.

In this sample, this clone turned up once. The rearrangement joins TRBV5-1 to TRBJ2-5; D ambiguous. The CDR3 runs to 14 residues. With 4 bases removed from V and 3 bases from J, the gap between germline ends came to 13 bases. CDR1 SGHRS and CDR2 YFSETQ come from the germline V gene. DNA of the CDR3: TGCGCCAGCAGCAAGGGTTCTGTTGAAGAGACCCAGTACTTC. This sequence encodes CASSKGSVEETQYF.

The CDR3 DNA sequence: TGTGCCAGCTCACCAGCCGTTGGGCCTGGAAACACCATATATTTT. The encoded protein is CASSPAVGPGNTIYF. J is TRBJ1-3 and V is TRBV18; D is unclear. CDR3 length equals 15 residues. Germline V lookup: CDR1 KGHSH, CDR2 LQKENI. V lost 2 bases and J lost 2, with 10 bases in between.

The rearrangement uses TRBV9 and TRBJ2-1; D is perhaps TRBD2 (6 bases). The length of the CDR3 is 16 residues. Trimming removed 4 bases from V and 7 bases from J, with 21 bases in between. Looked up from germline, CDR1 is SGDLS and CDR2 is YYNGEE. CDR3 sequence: CASSSPGGGSGNEQFF. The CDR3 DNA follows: TGTGCCAGCAGCTCCCCCGGTGGGGGGAGTGGGAATGAGCAGTTCTTC.